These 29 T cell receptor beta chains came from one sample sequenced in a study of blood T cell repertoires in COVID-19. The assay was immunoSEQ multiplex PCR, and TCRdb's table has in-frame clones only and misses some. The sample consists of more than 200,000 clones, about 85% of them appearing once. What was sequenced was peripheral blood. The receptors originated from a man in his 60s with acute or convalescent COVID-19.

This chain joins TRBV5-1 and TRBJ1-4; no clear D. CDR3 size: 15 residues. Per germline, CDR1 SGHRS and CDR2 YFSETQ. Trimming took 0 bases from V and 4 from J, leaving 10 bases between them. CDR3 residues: CASSLGNSINEKLFF. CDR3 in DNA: TGCGCCAGCAGCTTGGGGAACAGTATTAATGAAAAACTGTTTTTT.

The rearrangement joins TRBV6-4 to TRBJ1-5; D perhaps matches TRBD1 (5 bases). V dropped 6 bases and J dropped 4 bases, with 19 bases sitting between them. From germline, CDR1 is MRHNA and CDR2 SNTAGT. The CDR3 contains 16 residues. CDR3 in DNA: TGTGCCAGCAGGGGTTTGAAGGGGCGGGGAAATCAGCCCCAGCATTTT. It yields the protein CASRGLKGRGNQPQHF.

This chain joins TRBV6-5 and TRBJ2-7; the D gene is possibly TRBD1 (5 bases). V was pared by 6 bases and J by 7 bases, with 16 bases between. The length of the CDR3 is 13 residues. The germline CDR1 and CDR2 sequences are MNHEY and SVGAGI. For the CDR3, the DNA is TGTGCCAGCAGCCGGTCAGGGAAGTCGGAGCAGTACTTC. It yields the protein CASSRSGKSEQYF.

The CDR3 sequence: CASSLQGGLIPLHF. The CDR3 nucleotides read TGTGCCAGCAGCCTTCAGGGGGGATTAATCCCCCTCCACTTT. The chain has TRBV3-1 (or the pseudogene TRBV3-2) and TRBJ1-6, with 7 bases fitting TRBD1. Per the germline V gene, CDR1 is LGHDT and CDR2 is YNNKEL (reference sequence). The CDR3 is 14 amino acids. V trimming: 4 bases; J trimming: 13 bases; junction bases outside the gene matches: 10.

This CDR3 is CACSSSYEQYF. The DNA for the CDR3 is TGTGCCTGCTCTAGCTCCTACGAGCAGTACTTC. The V call is TRBV30, the J call TRBJ2-7; no firm D call. CDR1 is GTSNPN and CDR2 is SVGIG in the germline V gene (reference sequence). With 6 bases removed from V and 0 bases from J, the gap between germline ends came to 6 bases. CDR3 size: 11 residues.

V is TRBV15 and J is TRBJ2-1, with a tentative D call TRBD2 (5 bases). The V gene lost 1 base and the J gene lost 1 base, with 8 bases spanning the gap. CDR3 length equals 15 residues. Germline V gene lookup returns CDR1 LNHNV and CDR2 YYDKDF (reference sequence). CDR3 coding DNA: TGTGCCACCAGCAGAGTAAGCGGATCCTACAATGAGCAGTTCTTC. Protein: CATSRVSGSYNEQFF.

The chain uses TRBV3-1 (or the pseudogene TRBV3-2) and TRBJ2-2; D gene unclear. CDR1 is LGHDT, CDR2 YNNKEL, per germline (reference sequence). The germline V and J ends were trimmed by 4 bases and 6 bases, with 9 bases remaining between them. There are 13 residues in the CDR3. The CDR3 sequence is CASSLEFPGELFF. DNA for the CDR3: TGTGCCAGCAGCCTTGAGTTCCCCGGGGAGCTGTTTTTT.

CDR3: CASRARGGPDTQYF. The CDR3 region has the DNA TGTGCCAGTAGGGCACGGGGGGGCCCAGATACGCAGTATTTT. This rearrangement joins TRBV19 to TRBJ2-3; TRBD2 matches 8 bases. The CDR3 length is 14 residues. J lost 4 bases, V lost 6 bases, and 6 bases had no gene match. Germline assignment: CDR1 LNHDA and CDR2 SQIVND (reference sequence).

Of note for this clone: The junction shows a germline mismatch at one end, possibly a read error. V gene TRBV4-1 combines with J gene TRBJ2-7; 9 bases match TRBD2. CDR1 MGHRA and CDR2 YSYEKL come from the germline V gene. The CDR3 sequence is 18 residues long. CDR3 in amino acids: CASSQDELAGSPSCEQYF. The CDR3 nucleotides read TGCGCCAGCAGCCAAGATGAGCTAGCGGGGAGTCCCTCCTGCGAGCAGTACTTC.

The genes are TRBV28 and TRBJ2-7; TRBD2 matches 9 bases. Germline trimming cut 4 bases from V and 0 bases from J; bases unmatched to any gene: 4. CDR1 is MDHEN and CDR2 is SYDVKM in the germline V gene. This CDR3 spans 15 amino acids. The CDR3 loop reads CASSSSGTSSYEQYF. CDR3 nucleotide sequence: TGTGCCAGCAGTTCTAGCGGGACCAGCTCCTACGAGCAGTACTTC.

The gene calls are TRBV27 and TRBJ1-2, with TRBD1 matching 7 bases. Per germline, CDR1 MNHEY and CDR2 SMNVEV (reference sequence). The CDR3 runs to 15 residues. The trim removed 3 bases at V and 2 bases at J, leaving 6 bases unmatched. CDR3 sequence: CASSFSRGINYGYTF. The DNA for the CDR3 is TGTGCCAGCAGTTTTAGCAGGGGGATCAACTATGGCTACACCTTC.

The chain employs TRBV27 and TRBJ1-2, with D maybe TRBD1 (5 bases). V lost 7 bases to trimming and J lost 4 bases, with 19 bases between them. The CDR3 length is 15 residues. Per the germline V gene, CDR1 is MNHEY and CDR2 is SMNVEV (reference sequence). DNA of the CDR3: TGTGCCAGCATGCGGGGGGGGATATATTCCTATGGCTACACCTTC. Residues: CASMRGGIYSYGYTF.

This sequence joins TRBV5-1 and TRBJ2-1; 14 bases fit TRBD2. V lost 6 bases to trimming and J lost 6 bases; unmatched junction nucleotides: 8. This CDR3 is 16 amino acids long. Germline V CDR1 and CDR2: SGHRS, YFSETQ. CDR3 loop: CASNRLAGGISNEQFF. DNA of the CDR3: TGCGCCAGCAATCGACTAGCGGGGGGGATCTCCAATGAGCAGTTCTTC.

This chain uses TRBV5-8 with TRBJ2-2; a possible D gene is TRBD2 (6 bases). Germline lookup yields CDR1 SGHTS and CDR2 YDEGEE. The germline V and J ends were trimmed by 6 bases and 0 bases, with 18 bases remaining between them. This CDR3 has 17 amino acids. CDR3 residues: CASTKTGVPSNTGELFF. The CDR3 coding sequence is TGTGCCAGCACCAAGACGGGGGTTCCATCGAACACCGGGGAGCTGTTTTTT.

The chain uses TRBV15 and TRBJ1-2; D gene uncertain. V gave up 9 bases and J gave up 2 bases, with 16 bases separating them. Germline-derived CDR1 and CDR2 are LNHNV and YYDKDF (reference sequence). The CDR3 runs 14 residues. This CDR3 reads CATVPGNLNYGYTF. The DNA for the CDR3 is TGTGCCACGGTTCCGGGGAATTTGAACTATGGCTACACCTTC.

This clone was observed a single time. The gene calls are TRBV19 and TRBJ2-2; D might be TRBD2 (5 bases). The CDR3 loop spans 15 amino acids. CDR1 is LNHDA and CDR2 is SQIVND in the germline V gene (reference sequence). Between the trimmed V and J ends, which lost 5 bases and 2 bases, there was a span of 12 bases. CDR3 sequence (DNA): TGTGCCAGTAGTTACGGGGTTTTAAACACCGGGGAGCTGTTTTTT. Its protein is CASSYGVLNTGELFF. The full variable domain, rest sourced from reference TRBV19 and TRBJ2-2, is DGGITQSPKYLFRKEGQNVTLSCEQNLNHDAMYWYRQDPGQGLRLIYYSQIVNDFQKGDIAEGYSVSREKKESFPLTVTSAQKNPTAFYLCASSYGVLNTGELFFGEGSRLTVL.

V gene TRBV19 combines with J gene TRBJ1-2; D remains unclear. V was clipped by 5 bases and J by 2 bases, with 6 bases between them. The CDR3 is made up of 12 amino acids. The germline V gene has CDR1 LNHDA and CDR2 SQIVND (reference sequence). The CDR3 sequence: CASSPMNYGYTF. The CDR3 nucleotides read TGTGCCAGTAGTCCCATGAACTATGGCTACACCTTC.

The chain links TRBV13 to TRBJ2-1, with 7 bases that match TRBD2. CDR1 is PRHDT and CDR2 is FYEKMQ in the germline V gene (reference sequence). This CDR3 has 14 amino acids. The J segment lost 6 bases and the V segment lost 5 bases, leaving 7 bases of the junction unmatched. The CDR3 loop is CASSPQAGPNEQFF. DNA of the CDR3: TGTGCCAGCAGCCCCCAAGCGGGGCCCAATGAGCAGTTCTTC.

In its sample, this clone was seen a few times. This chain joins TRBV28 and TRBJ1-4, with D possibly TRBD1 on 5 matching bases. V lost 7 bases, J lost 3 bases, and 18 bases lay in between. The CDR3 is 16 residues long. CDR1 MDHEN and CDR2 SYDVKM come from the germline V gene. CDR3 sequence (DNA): TGTGCCAGCATACGAAATTATGGGGCTGCTAATGAAAAACTGTTTTTT. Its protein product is CASIRNYGAANEKLFF.

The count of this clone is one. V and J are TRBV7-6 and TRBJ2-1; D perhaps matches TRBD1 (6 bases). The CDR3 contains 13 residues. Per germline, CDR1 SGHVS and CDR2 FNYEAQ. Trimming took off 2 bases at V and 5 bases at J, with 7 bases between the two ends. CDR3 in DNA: TGTGCCAGCAGCTTACGGGACAACAATGAGCAGTTCTTC. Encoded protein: CASSLRDNNEQFF.

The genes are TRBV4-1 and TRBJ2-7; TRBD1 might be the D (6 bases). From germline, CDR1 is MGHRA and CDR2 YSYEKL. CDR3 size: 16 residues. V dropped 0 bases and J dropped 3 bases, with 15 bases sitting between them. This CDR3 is CASSQETRLGHYEQYF. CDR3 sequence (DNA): TGCGCCAGCAGCCAAGAAACAAGACTGGGACACTACGAGCAGTACTTC.

CDR3: CASSRAAASGVNIQYF. CDR3 coding DNA: TGTGCCAGCAGTAGGGCAGCGGCTAGCGGGGTAAACATTCAGTACTTC. The chain joins TRBV14 to TRBJ2-4; 9 bases are a match to TRBD2. Germline loops: CDR1 SGHDN, CDR2 FVKESK. This CDR3 contains 16 residues. The V gene end was trimmed by 6 bases and the J gene end by 6 bases; junction bases not matched to a gene: 12.

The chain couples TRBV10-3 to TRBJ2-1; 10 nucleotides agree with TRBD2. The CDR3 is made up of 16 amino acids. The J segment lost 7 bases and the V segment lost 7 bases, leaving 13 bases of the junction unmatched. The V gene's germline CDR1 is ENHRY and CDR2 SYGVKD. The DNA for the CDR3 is TGTGCCATCATATCAGTCCTAGCGGGAGCGGAAAATGAGCAGTTCTTC. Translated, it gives CAIISVLAGAENEQFF.

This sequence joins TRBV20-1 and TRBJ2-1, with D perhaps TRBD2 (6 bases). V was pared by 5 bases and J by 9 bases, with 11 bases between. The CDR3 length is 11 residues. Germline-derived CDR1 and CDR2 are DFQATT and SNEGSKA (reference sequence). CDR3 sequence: CSARRRGEQFF. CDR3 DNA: TGCAGTGCTCGCCGGCGGGGTGAGCAGTTCTTC.

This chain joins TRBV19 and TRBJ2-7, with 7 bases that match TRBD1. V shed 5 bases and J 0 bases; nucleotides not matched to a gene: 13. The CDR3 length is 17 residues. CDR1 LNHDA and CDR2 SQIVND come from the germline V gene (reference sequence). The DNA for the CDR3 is TGTGCCAGTAGTCCGGTACAGGGGTGGTCCCTCTCCTACGAGCAGTACTTC. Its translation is CASSPVQGWSLSYEQYF.

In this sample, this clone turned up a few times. The CDR3 is CASSLRLNQPQHF. CDR3 nucleotide sequence: TGTGCCAGCAGCTTAAGACTTAATCAGCCCCAGCATTTT. This chain uses TRBV7-2 with TRBJ1-5; D unresolved. Trimming removed 2 bases at V and 4 bases at J, with 6 bases between. The CDR3 is 13 residues long. CDR1 is SGHTA, CDR2 FQGNSA, per germline.

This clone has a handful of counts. The CDR3 loop is CASSDRTDTNEKLFF. CDR3 sequence (DNA): TGCGCCAGCAGTGACCGGACAGATACTAATGAAAAACTGTTTTTT. This sequence joins TRBV10-1 and TRBJ1-4, with TRBD1 as a possible D gene (6 bases). This CDR3 spans 15 amino acids. The germline CDR1 and CDR2 sequences are WNHNN and SYGVQD (reference sequence). V lost 3 bases and J lost 2, with 10 bases in between.

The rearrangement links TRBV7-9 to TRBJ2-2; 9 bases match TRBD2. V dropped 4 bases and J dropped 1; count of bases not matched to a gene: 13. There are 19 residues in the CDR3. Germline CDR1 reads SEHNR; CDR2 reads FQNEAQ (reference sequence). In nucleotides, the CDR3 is TGTGCCAGCAGCTCAGGACCTGGGCGGGAGGGAATGAACACCGGGGAGCTGTTTTTT. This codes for CASSSGPGREGMNTGELFF. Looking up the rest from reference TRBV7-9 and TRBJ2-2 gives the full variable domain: DTGVSQNPRHKITKRGQNVTFRCDPISEHNRLYWYRQTLGQGPEFLTYFQNEAQLEKSRLLSDRFSAERPKGSFSTLEIQRTEQGDSAMYLCASSSGPGREGMNTGELFFGEGSRLTVL.

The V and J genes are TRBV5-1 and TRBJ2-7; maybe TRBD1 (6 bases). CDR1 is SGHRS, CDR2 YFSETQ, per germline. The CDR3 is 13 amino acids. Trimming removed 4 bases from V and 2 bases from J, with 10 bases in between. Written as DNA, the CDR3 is TGCGCCAGCAGCAAATGGGGGCCCTACGAGCAGTACTTC. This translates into CASSKWGPYEQYF.